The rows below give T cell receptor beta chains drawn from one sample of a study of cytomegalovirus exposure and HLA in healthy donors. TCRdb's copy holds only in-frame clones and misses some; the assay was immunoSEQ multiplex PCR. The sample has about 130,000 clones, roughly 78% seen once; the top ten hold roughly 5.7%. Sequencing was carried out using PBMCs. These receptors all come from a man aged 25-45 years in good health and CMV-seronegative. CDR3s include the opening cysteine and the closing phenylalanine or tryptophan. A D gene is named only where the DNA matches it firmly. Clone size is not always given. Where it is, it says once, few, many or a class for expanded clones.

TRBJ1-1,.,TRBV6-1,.,CASSDQGRDTEAFF,TGTGCCAGCAGTGATCAGGGGCGGGACACTGAAGCTTTCTTT
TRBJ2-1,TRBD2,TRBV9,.,CASSVGTSTNEQFF,TGTGCCAGCAGCGTGGGGACTAGCACCAATGAGCAGTTCTTC
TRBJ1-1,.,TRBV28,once,CASSPVSLGGGAFF,TGTGCCAGCAGCCCAGTCTCCCTAGGTGGCGGAGCTTTCTTT
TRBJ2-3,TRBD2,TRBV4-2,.,CASSHKGFSGRTTDTQYF,TGTGCCAGCAGCCACAAAGGGTTTAGCGGGAGGACGACAGATACGCAGTATTTT
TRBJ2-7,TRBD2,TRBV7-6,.,CASSLRAAGGPTYEQYF,TGTGCCAGCAGCTTAAGGGCAGCGGGAGGGCCGACGTACGAGCAGTACTTC
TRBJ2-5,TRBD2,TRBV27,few,CASSFPLAGTQETQYF,TGTGCCAGCAGTTTCCCTCTAGCGGGGACCCAAGAGACCCAGTACTTC
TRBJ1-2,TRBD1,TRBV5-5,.,CASSLLRDAETGFAYGYTF,TGTGCCAGCAGCTTGTTACGAGACGCCGAGACAGGGTTCGCCTATGGCTACACCTTC
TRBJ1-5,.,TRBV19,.,CASSIRWGGHQPQHF,TGTGCCAGTAGTATAAGGTGGGGGGGGCATCAGCCCCAGCATTTT
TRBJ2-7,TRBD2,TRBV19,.,CASREEASGNYEQYF,TGTGCCAGTAGGGAGGAGGCTAGCGGGAATTACGAGCAGTACTTC
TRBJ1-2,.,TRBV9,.,CASSLQDIDYGYTF,TGTGCCAGCAGTCTTCAGGACATTGACTATGGCTACACCTTC
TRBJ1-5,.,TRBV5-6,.,CASTRWGGQSNQPQHF,TGTGCCAGCACCCGTTGGGGGGGGCAGAGCAATCAGCCCCAGCATTTT
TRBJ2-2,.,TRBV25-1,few,CASSEGSDTGELFF,TGTGCCAGCAGTGAGGGGAGTGACACCGGGGAGCTGTTTTTT
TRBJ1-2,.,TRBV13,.,CASSLSDFYGYTF,TGTGCCAGCAGCTTATCAGACTTTTATGGCTACACCTTC
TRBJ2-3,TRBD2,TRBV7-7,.,CASSPSSGTSSAQYF,TGTGCTAGCAGCCCATCCTCCGGGACTAGCAGTGCGCAGTATTTT